This T cell receptor (beta chain) comes out of a study of cytomegalovirus exposure and HLA in healthy donors (dated by TCRdb to about 2017). Regarding the study in general: An earlier analysis of 587 of the donors reported about 300 Gb of sequence data and around 100 million unique TCR beta sequences obtained from 180 million or so T cells. The later analysis used no new phenotypic data to find candidate immune exposures, relying instead on TCR beta sequences and their occurrence across donors. Among the roughly 430 genotyped donors, 75% to 90% belonged to the genetic ancestry cluster associated with self-reported Caucasian donors. The study was designed to test whether signatures of past pathogen exposure could be identified by cataloging public T cell receptors. The study combined high-throughput TCR immunosequencing, statistical association of individual TCRs with disease status, and machine learning to predict cytomegalovirus infection status. Donor age, sex, ethnicity and CMV serostatus were compiled alongside the repertoire data. A later genetic analysis took genome-wide SNP genotypes for about 55% of the 666 donors and used that subset as a discovery cohort. All discovery cohort repertoires had been generated using a single sequencing platform. Roughly 5 DR-DQ haplotypes were handled as single units for association and clustering, since linkage in the cohort was strong. Class I and class II HLA loci were covered by the typing at four-digit resolution. Besides the first cohort of under 700 subjects, a separate validation cohort made up of about 120 different subjects was used. About 280 gigabases of sequencing data and roughly 90 million unique TCR sequences were included in an early release covering about 600 HLA-typed donors. The number of typed donors differed by locus: roughly 629-640 for A, B, C, DRB1 and DQB1; 522 for DQA1; over 600 for DPA1; and around 490 for DPB1. An earlier analysis of approximately 580 of the donors used high-throughput TCR beta sequencing to judge whether each TCR beta V gene segment behaved as functional or pseudogenic. On average, about 200,000 unique TCR beta nucleotide sequences were sequenced per donor among more than 350 genotyped donors of the cohort, with roughly 20% of those sequences being non-productive. Using immunosequencing, the study profiled T cell repertoires from 500 to 800 subjects and related those repertoires to cytomegalovirus serostatus. To study patterns of TCR occurrence, a later analysis re-analyzed previously published TCR beta repertoires from around 700 donors and added high-resolution HLA genotyping.

The receptor library was made with the immunoSEQ multiplex PCR assay. A mixture of 60 forward primers for TCR Vbeta segments and 13 reverse primers for TCR Jbeta segments was used in the multiplex PCR. The CDR3 region of rearranged TCR beta genes was amplified from genomic DNA with a multiplex PCR assay. Amplified TCR beta libraries were sequenced as 87-base-pair reads on the Illumina HiSeq System. The study's processing was this. In a later analysis, 80 million or so unique TCR beta chains were counted across the approximately 640 repertoires, and roughly 11 million of these chains were shared by at least two donors. A nearest-neighbor algorithm error-corrected the raw reads and collapsed the reads into unique sequences, merging closely related sequences to remove PCR and sequencing errors. Alignment of CDR3 sequences to IMGT reference sequences was used to assign V, D and J gene segments. For a sequence to be retained, a match of at least six nucleotides was required to both a V gene segment and a J gene segment. A rearrangement counted as productive if the CDR3 had no stop codons and remained in frame with V and J, and every other rearrangement counted as non-productive. CDR3 was defined according to IMGT convention as the region running from the second conserved V-encoded cysteine to the conserved J-encoded phenylalanine. The earlier analysis of a few hundred of the donors excluded any sequence lacking an unambiguous match to a single V gene segment. An earlier analysis of some 610 of the donors called V segments functional above 56.7% productive rearrangements and segregating when the between-donor standard deviation exceeded 5%. A statistical classification framework was developed to diagnose cytomegalovirus status using the catalog of TCR beta chain sequences. In a later analysis, V and J genes were assigned by comparing TCR nucleotide sequences against IMGT/GENE-DB human TR gene sequences. A later analysis assigned CDR3 sequences and most-parsimonious VDJ recombination scenarios with the TCRdist pipeline. A later analysis defined each TCR beta chain by its CDR3 amino acid sequence plus V-gene family, and excluded reads lacking a unique V-gene family. To address suspected cross-contamination and a sequencing artifact, a later analysis removed a few hundred highly shared, low-generation-probability nucleotide sequences. In a later analysis, a clonal expansion index was calculated for each public chain from normalized within-repertoire ranks of inferred template counts. A later analysis computed generation probabilities with a VDJ recombination model fitted to out-of-frame rearrangements, and checked the results against IGoR. In a later analysis, hypergeometric tests were used to score TCR-TCR, TCR-HLA and TCR-CMV co-occurrence, with a repertoire-size bias correction applied to TCR pairs. In a later analysis, false discovery rates were estimated by permuting HLA or CMV assignments 20 times. In a later analysis, co-occurring TCRs were grouped using DBSCAN, and TCRdist sequence similarity was added for clustering within HLA-allele-positive subsets. Co-occurrence clustering excluded repertoires with fewer than 30,000 or more than 120,000 public chains, plus five with anomalous nucleotide sharing. The clones in this table, taken by TCRdb from immuneACCESS, are in-frame only. Not every clone is retained; where verified, under half of the shortfall comes from an unresolved V gene, and the cause of the rest is unknown. The DNA gave D and trimming, while V, J and clone size come from that table. Recorded for this sample are roughly 180,000 clones; roughly 85% of them occurred a single time. Clones ranked in the top ten supply 1% of the sample.

Concerning this clone: Its antigen is still unknown. There are no base qualities to consult, and no much larger clone falls within one base.

The cohort was made up of about 610 healthy bone marrow donors. At the time of sampling, every cohort member was nominally healthy, though immune exposures that went unrecorded were likely present. The donor tested CMV seronegative, placing the donor among the 300 to 400 seronegative members of the cohort. Every donor gave a peripheral blood sample, and the peripheral blood mononuclear cells from that sample were used for TCR beta sequencing. Genomic DNA extraction from the blood cell samples was performed with the Qiagen DNeasy Blood Extraction Kit. Study-wide findings and limitations: CMV serostatus was the only immune exposure information available for the cohort. While some public TCRs were present in many individuals, most TCR sequences turned up only very rarely across donors. Presence/absence analyses assumed roughly uniform sequencing depth across donors, an assumption that may not hold. Cytomegalovirus status was reported to be diagnosed by the classifier with high specificity and sensitivity in both the original and validation cohorts. Because HLA typing was unavailable for some donors at each locus, only the typed subset was used in association tests. The authors suggested that the approach could potentially be generalized to other disease states and immunological phenotypes. In an earlier analysis of approximately 590 of the donors, most TCR beta V segments were observed in productive rearrangements about 90% or about 30% of the time, broadly matching IMGT annotations. In a later analysis, most CMV-associated TCR beta chains were found to appear HLA-restricted, with HLA associations seemingly driven largely by CMV exposure. A later analysis associated 16,951 TCR beta sequences with specific HLA alleles at a false discovery rate of 0.05. Because counts were too low, more than 15 rarely observed V segments, including chromosome 9 orphons, were left out of the earlier analysis of 587 of the donors. When HLA alleles, especially DR and DQ, strongly co-occurred, attributing TCR associations to individual alleles was difficult. A further reported finding was that TCR beta sequences accurately predicted the HLA-A and HLA-B alleles for most subjects in the first cohort. In vitro tests confirmed that a few of the cytomegalovirus-associated TCR beta chains recognize cytomegalovirus antigens. According to a later analysis, parvovirus B19, influenza, CMV and Epstein-Barr virus appeared linked to several top co-occurrence clusters. The study listed 150 to 200 TCR beta chains as associated with cytomegalovirus. Some IMGT-functional V segments, including TRBV6-2 and TRBV6-3, could not be told apart with the 87-base-pair reads, so those segments were excluded. Compared with the approximately 700-donor mean, donors in an Asian-associated ancestry cluster had fewer N-insertions in productive TCRs, according to a later genetic analysis. A group of highly shared sequence variants was considered likely to be a technical artifact of the sequencing pipeline. According to a later analysis, TCR association rates differed among HLA loci, with DRB1 alleles showing the most associated TCRs and HLA-C alleles showing the fewest. Compared with equally common non-associated chains, HLA-associated TCR beta chains in a later analysis were more clonally expanded and had lower generation probabilities. Correlated functional status among segregating V segments might reflect linkage disequilibrium, but an unknown experimental factor could not be ruled out. In a later genetic analysis, a missense DCLRE1C variant was associated with V-gene and J-gene trimming of TCR beta chains, and the association was replicated in an independent cohort. In this cohort, only TCR beta chains were sequenced, and detectable features were limited by the absence of alpha or paired-chain data.

From a lookup of the germline V gene, CDR1 and CDR2 are MGHDK and SYGVNS. V is pruned by 5 bases and J by 1 base, leaving 5 bases of the junction without a gene match. Inclusive of the bounding cysteine and phenylalanine, the CDR3 is 15 residues long. Only CDR3 DNA remains: 45 bases, in frame from the first base. Sequencing used PBMCs. The sequence came from a boy between 2 and 10 years old in good health and CMV-seronegative. The chain uses TRBV25-1 and TRBJ2-3; TRBD2 lines up with 8 middle nucleotides. CDR3 protein: CASSTAGAGTDTQYF. The nucleotide sequence reads as follows: TGTGCCAGCAGTACAGCGGGAGCCGGCACAGATACGCAGTATTTT.